A single T cell receptor beta chain is shown here with its context. Its antigen remains unknown. The sample originates from a study of shared clonotypes between healthy human individuals. Study-wide results and limits: Four donors held about 5% of naive CD4 clonotypes in common. Sequencing depth was expected to affect clonotype sharing among donors.

Trimming at V came to 4 bases and at J to 4 bases, leaving 8 bases not matched to a gene. Germline CDR1 SNHLY, CDR2 FYNNEI. This CDR3 contains 15 residues. There were no recent acute infections or vaccinations among the donors, who were healthy HIV-negative adults. The method was immunoSEQ multiplex PCR; TCRdb's version includes in-frame clones alone and lacks a portion of them. The sample shows approximately 940,000 clones, about 80% of them seen only once. Sequenced material: memory CD4+ T cells sorted from blood. The subset is: CD45RA-negative fraction. The receptor was isolated from a man between 18 and 29 years old in good health. The chain employs TRBV2 and TRBJ2-3; 7 bases match TRBD1. CDR3 region: CASSVQGSLADTQYF. For the CDR3, the DNA is TGTGCCAGCAGTGTACAGGGGAGTTTGGCAGATACGCAGTATTTT.